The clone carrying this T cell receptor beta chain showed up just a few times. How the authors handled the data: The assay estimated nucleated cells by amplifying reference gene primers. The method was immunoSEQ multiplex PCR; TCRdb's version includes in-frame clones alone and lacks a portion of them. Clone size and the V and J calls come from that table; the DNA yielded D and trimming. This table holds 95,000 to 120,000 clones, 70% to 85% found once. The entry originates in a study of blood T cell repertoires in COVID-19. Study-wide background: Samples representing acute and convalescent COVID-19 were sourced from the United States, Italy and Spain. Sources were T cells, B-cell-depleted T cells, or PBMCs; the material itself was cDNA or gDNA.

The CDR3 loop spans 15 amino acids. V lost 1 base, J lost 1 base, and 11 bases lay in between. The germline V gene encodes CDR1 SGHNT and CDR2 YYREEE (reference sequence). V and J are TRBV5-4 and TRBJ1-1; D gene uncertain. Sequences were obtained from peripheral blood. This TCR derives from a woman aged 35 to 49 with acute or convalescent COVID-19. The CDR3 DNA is TGTGCCAGCAGCTTGATAGCAGATCAGAACACTGAAGCTTTCTTT. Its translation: CASSLIADQNTEAFF.